This paragraph reports one TCR beta chain. This clonotype was recorded at least ten times. Its antigen is unknown. Base qualities are not recorded, but no much larger clone differs from it by a single base. Trimming removed 11 bases from V and 0 bases from J, leaving 14 bases between the germline ends. The CDR3 numbers 14 residues from cysteine through phenylalanine. Just the 42-base CDR3 DNA is kept, in frame starting at base 1. Based on the germline V gene, the CDR1 and CDR2 sequences are SNHLY and FYNNEI. The sample is drawn from a study of low-dose radiotherapy and immunotherapy resistance in tumors (dated by TCRdb to between 2021 and 2022). For the study in its entirety: Patients in Cohort 1 were given 0.5 Gy per fraction every 2 weeks, and the prescribed total PTV dose was 6.5 Gy. Cohort 2 received 1 Gy per fraction every two weeks, with a total of 13 Gy over 26 weeks. Patients were given nivolumab as a 240 mg flat dose every two weeks and ipilimumab at 1 mg/kg every six weeks, with both drugs delivered intravenously. Cyclophosphamide 200 mg/m2 was administered intravenously every two weeks, one day before each radiation and immunotherapy administration. Patients took aspirin 300 mg orally once daily for four cycles, starting on cycle 1 day 1. Superscript III and a set of TRAV- and TRBV-specific primers were used to synthesize first-strand cDNA, so that both TCRalpha and TCRbeta chains were covered. The trial did not randomize participants into treatment groups. Eight patients were included in the translational analysis: three from the first dose cohort and the first five from the second dose cohort.

The time point label on this specimen signifies: after trial treatment. This specimen's treatment or condition label, per the study, means: LDRT plus nivolumab, ipilimumab, low-dose cyclophosphamide and aspirin (RACIN trial). The donors came from RACIN, which was a single-arm phase I dose-escalation trial that paired nivolumab and ipilimumab with aspirin, low-dose cyclophosphamide and low-dose radiotherapy. Patients were eligible if they had advanced solid tumors that were TIL-negative. Reads for this sample came from an Illumina HiSeq 2500. TCRs were amplified with Phusion for about 18 PCR cycles using a constant-region primer together with the adapter attached to the V primers. The isolated mRNA was amplified using the MessageAmp II aRNA Amplification Kit, with in vitro transcription performed for 16 hours at 37 degrees C. The Dynabeads mRNA DIRECT Purification Kit was used to isolate the mRNA for TCR sequencing. Indexed Illumina adapters were added in a second Phusion PCR of around 27 cycles, and the PCR products were purified with AMPure XP beads. Processing in the source paper ran as follows. Using custom Perl scripts, TCR sequences that encoded the same protein were pooled, out-of-frame sequences were dropped, and the abundance of each clonotype was calculated. Any TCR sequence backed by just one read was left out of the analysis. The metrics used to describe the repertoires included Shannon entropy, Gini index, clonality, richness, and the frequency of TCRs shared between repertoires. TCRdb ran its own pipeline on the public reads, namely fastp trimming at Q25 and MiXCR clone calling, and kept in-frame beta chains. Here each entry gathers all rows of one CDR3 protein and keeps the most common genes and DNA. The V and J calls come from TCRdb's annotation, not from the publication. This sample comprises about 52,000 distinct CDR3 sequences, approximately 31% of them detected only once. Around 8% of the sample is in the top ten clones.

Rearrangement joined TRBV2 to TRBJ1-3; a tentative D match to TRBD1 spans 6 bases. This receptor was obtained from a male donor with rectosigmoid adenocarcinoma. Specimen: PBMCs, collected after low-dose radiotherapy plus immunotherapy. CDR3 loop: CACRTESSGNTIYF. In nucleotide form, the sequence is TGTGCCTGCCGGACAGAGAGCTCTGGAAACACCATATATTTT.